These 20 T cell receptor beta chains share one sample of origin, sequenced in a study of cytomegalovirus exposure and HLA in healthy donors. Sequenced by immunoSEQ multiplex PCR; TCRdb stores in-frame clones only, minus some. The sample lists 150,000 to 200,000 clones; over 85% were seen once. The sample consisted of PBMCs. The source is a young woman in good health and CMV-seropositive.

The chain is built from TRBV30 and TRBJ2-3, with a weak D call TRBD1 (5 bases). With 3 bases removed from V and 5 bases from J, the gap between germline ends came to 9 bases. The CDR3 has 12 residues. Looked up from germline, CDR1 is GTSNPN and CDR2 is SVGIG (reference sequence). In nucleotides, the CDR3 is TGTGCCTGGAGAGGGGCTAAAGATACGCAGTATTTT. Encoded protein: CAWRGAKDTQYF.

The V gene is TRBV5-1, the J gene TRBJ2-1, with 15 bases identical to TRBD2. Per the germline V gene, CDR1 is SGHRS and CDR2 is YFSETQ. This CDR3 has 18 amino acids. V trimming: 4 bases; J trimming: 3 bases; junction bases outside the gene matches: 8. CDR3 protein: CASSPGLAGGWGYNEQFF. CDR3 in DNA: TGCGCCAGCAGCCCGGGACTAGCGGGAGGATGGGGCTACAATGAGCAGTTCTTC.

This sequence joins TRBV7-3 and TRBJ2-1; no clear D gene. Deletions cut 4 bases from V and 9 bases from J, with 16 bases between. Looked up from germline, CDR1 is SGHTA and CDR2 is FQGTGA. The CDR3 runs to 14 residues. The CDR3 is CASSSPHPQTEQFF. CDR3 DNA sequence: TGTGCCAGCAGCTCCCCTCACCCACAAACTGAGCAGTTCTTC.

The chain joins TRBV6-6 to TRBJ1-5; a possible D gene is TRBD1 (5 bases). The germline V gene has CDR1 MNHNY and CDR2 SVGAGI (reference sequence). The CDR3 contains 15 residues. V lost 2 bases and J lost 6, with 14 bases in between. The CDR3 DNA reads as TGTGCCAGCAGTTACGACCCAAGGAGGGGTCAGCCCCAGCATTTT. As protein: CASSYDPRRGQPQHF.

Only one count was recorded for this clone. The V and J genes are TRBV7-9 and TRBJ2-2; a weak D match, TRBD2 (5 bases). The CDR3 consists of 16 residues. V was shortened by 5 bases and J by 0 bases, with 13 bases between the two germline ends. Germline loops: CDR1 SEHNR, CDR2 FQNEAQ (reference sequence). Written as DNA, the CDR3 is TGTGCCAGCAGCCTCGGACTCGAAACGAACACCGGGGAGCTGTTTTTT. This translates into CASSLGLETNTGELFF.

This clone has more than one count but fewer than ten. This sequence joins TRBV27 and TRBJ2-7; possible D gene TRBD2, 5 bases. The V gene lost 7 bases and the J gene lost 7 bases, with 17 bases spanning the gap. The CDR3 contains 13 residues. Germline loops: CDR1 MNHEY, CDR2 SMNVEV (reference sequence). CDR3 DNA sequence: TGTGCCAGCACCTCCGCCTCCACGGGGGAGCAGTACTTC. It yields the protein CASTSASTGEQYF.

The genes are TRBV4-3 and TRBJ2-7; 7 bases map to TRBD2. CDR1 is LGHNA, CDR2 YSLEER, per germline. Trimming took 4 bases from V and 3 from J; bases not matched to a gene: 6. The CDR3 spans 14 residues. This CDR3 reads CASSLQGGSYEQYF. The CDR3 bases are TGCGCCAGCAGCCTCCAGGGCGGGAGCTACGAGCAGTACTTC.

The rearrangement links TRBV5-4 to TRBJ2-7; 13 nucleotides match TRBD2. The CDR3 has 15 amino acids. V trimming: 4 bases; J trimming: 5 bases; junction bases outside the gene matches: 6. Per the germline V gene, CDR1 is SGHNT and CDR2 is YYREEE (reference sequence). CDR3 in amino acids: CASSPLAGGPDEQYF. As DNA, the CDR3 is TGTGCCAGCAGCCCACTAGCGGGAGGGCCAGACGAGCAGTACTTC. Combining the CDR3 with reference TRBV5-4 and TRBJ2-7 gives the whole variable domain ETGVTQSPTHLIKTRGQQVTLRCSSQSGHNTVSWYQQALGQGPQFIFQYYREEENGRGNFPPRFSGLQFPNYSSELNVNALELDDSALYLCASSPLAGGPDEQYFGPGTRLTVT.

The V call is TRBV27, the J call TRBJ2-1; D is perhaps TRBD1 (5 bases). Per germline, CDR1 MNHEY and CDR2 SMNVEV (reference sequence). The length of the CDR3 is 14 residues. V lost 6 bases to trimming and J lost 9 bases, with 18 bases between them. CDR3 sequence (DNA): TGTGCCAGCAGGCAGGGTAGTTCCACAGGTGAGCAGTTCTTC. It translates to CASRQGSSTGEQFF.

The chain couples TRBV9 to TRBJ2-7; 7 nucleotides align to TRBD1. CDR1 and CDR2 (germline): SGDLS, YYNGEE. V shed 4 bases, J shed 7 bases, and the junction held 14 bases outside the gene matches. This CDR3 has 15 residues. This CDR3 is CASSISPGQLYEQYF. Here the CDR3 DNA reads TGTGCCAGCAGCATTTCTCCGGGACAGCTTTATGAGCAGTACTTC.

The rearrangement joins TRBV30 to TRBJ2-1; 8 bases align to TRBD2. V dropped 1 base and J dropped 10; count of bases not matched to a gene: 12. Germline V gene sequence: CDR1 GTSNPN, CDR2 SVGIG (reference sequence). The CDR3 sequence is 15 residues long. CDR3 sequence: CAWSDSGAGGDEQFF. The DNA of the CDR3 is TGTGCCTGGAGTGACTCTGGGGCGGGAGGCGACGAGCAGTTCTTC. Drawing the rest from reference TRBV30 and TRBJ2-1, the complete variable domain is SQTIHQWPATLVQPVGSPLSLECTVEGTSNPNLYWYRQAAGRGLQLLFYSVGIGQISSEVPQNLSASRPQDRQFILSSKKLLLSDSGFYLCAWSDSGAGGDEQFFGPGTRLTVL.

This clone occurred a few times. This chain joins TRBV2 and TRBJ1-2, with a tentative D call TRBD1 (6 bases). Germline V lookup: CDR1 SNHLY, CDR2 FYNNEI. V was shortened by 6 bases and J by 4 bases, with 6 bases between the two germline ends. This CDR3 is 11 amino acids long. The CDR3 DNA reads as TGTGCCAGCAGGGACAGCTATGGCTACACCTTC. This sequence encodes CASRDSYGYTF.

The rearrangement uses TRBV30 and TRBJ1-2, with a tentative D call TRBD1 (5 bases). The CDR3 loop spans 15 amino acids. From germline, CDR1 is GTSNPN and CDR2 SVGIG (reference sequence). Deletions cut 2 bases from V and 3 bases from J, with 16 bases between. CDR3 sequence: CAWSFTSGVHYGYTF. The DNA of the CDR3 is TGTGCCTGGAGTTTTACCTCGGGGGTTCACTATGGCTACACCTTC.

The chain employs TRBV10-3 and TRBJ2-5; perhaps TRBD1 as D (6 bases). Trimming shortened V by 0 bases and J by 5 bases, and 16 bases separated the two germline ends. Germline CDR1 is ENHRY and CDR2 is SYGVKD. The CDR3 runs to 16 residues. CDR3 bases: TGTGCCATCAGTGAGTCAAACGGACAGATGGGGGAGACCCAGTACTTC. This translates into CAISESNGQMGETQYF.

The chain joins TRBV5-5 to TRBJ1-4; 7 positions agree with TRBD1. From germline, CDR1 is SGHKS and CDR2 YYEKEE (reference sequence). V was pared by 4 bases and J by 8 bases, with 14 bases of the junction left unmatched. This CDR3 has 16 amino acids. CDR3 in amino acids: CASSPAIGDSREKLFF. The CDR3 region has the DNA TGTGCCAGCAGCCCGGCCATAGGGGACAGTCGGGAAAAACTGTTTTTT.

The chain's CDR3 is CSVGGTGGAMDEQYF. CDR3 in DNA: TGCAGCGTTGGCGGGACAGGGGGCGCCATGGACGAGCAGTACTTC. The rearrangement links TRBV29-1 to TRBJ2-7; 12 bases map to TRBD1. Germline-derived CDR1 and CDR2 are SQVTM and ANQGSEA. This CDR3 is built from 15 residues. Trimming took 4 bases from V and 5 from J; bases not matched to a gene: 9.

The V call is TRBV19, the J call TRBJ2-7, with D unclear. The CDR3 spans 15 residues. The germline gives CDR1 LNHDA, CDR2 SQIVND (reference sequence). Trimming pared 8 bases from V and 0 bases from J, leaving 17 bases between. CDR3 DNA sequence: TGTGCCAGTTCCCTTGAGCCAAGAAGCTCCTACGAGCAGTACTTC. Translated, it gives CASSLEPRSSYEQYF. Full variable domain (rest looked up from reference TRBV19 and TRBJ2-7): DGGITQSPKYLFRKEGQNVTLSCEQNLNHDAMYWYRQDPGQGLRLIYYSQIVNDFQKGDIAEGYSVSREKKESFPLTVTSAQKNPTAFYLCASSLEPRSSYEQYFGPGTRLTVT.

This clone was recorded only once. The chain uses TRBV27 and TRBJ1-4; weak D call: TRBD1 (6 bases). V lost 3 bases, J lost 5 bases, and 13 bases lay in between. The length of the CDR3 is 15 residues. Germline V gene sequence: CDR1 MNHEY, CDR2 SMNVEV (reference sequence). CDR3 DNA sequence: TGTGCCAGCAGTTTTACGGGGGGCCCGAATGAAAAACTGTTTTTT. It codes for CASSFTGGPNEKLFF.

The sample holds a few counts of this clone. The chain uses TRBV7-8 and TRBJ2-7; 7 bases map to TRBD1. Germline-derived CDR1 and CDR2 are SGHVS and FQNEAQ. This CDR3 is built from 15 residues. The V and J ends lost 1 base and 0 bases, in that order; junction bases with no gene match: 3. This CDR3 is CASSLGGTVSYEQYF. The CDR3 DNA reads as TGTGCCAGCAGCTTAGGTGGGACAGTCTCCTACGAGCAGTACTTC.

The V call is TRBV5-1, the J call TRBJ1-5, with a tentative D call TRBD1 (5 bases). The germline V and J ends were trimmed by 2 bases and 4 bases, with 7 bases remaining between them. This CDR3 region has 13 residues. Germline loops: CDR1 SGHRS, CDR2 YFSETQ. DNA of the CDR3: TGCGCCAGCAGCTTATCAGGGAATCAGCCCCAGCATTTT. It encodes CASSLSGNQPQHF.